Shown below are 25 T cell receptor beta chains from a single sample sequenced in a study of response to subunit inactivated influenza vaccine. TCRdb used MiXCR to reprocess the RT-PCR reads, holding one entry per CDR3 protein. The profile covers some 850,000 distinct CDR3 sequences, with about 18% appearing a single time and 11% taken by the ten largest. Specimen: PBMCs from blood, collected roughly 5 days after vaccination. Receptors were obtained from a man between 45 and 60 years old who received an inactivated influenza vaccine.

CDR3 in DNA: TGTGCCAGCAGAGAAGAGACCCAGTACTTC. This codes for CASREETQYF. The chain couples TRBV6-4 to TRBJ2-5, with D hard to call. CDR3 size: 10 residues. Germline-derived CDR1 and CDR2 are MRHNA and SNTAGT. The V end was cut by 6 bases, the J end by 3 bases, with 2 bases between.

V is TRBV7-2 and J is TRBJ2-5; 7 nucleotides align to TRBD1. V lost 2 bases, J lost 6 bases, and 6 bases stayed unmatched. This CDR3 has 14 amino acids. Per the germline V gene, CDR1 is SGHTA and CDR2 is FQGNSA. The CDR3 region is CASSLMHRGQTQYF. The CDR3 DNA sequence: TGTGCCAGCAGCTTAATGCACAGGGGACAGACCCAGTACTTC.

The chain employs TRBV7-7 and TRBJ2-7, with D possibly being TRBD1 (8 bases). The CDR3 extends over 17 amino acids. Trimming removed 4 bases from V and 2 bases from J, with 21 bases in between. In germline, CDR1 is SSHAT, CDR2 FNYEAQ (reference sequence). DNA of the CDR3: TGTGCCAGCAGCTCTCCAAGCGGGACAGGTCATCCCTACGAGCAGTACTTC. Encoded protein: CASSSPSGTGHPYEQYF.

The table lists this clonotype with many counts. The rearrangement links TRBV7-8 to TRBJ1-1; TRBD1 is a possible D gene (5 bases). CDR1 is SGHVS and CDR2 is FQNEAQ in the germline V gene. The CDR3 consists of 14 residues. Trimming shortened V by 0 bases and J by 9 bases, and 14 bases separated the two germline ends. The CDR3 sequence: CASSLAREGLQAFF. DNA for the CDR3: TGTGCCAGCAGCTTAGCCAGGGAGGGACTTCAAGCTTTCTTT. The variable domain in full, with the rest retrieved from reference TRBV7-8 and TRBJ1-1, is GAGVSQSPRYKVAKRGQDVALRCDPISGHVSLFWYQQALGQGPEFLTYFQNEAQLDKSGLPSDRFFAERPEGSVSTLKIQRTQQEDSAVYLCASSLAREGLQAFFGQGTRLTVV.

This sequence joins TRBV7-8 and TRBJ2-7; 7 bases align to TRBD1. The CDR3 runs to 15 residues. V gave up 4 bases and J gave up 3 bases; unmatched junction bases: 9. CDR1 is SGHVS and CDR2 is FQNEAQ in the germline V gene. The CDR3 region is CASSSLDRIHYEQYF. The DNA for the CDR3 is TGTGCCAGCAGCTCGTTGGACAGGATCCACTACGAGCAGTACTTC.

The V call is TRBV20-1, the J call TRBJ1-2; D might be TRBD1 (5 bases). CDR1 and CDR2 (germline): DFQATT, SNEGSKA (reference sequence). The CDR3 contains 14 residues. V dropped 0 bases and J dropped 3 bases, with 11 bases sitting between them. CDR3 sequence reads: CSARDLGLDYGYTF. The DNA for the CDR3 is TGCAGTGCTAGAGACCTGGGACTTGACTATGGCTACACCTTC.

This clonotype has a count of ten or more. CDR3 bases: TGCGCCAGCAGCCAAGAATTTTTTAGCGGGGGAGCTACAGATACGCAGTATTTT. Residues: CASSQEFFSGGATDTQYF. The rearrangement uses TRBV4-3 and TRBJ2-3, with TRBD2 matching over 9 bases. Germline CDR1 and CDR2: LGHNA and YSLEER. J was trimmed by 3 bases and V by 0 bases; bases with no gene match: 10. CDR3 length: 18 amino acids.

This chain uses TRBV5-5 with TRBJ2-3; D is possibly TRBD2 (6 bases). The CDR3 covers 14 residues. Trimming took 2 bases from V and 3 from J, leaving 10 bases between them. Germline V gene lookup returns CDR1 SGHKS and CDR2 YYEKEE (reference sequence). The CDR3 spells CASSFRGITDTQYF. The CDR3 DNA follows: TGTGCCAGCAGCTTCCGGGGGATAACAGATACGCAGTATTTT.

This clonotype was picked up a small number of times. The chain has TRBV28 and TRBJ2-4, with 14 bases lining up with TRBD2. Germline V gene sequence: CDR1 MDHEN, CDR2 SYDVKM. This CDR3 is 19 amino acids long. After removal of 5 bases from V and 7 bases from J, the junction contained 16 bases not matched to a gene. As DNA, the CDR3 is TGTGCCAGCAGTGCCGGGACTAGCGGGAGAATGGGCCTAAATAACATTCAGTACTTC. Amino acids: CASSAGTSGRMGLNNIQYF. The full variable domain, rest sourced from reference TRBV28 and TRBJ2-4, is DVKVTQSSRYLVKRTGEKVFLECVQDMDHENMFWYRQDPGLGLRLIYFSYDVKMKEKGDIPEGYSVSREKKERFSLILESASTNQTSMYLCASSAGTSGRMGLNNIQYFGAGTRLSVL.

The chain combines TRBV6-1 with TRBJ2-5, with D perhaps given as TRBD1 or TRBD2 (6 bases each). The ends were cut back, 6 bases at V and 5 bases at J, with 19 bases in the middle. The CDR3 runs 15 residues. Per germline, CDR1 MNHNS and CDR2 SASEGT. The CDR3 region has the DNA TGTGCCAGCAGCCTACACTCCCAGGGGAGGGAGACCCAGTACTTC. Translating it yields CASSLHSQGRETQYF.

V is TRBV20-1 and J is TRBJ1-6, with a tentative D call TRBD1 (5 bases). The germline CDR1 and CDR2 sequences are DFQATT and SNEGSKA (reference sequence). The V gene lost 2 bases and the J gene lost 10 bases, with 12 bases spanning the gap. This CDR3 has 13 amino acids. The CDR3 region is CSARRDPRSPLHF. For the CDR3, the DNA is TGCAGTGCTAGAAGGGACCCGAGATCACCCCTCCACTTT.

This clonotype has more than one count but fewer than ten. The CDR3 nucleotides are TGCGCCAGCAGCCAAGATATGCGGGGGGCCTACAATGAGCAGTTCTTC. Protein: CASSQDMRGAYNEQFF. This chain uses TRBV4-1 with TRBJ2-1; TRBD2 agrees at 8 bases. The CDR3 spans 16 residues. In germline, CDR1 is MGHRA, CDR2 YSYEKL. Trimming removed 0 bases from V and 2 bases from J; junction bases left unmatched: 3.

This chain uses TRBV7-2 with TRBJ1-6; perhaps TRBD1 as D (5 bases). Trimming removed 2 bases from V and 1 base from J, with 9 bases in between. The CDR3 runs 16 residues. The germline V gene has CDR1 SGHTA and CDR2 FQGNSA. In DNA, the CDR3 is TGTGCCAGCAGCTTATCTCAGGGTTCCTATAATTCACCCCTCCACTTT. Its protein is CASSLSQGSYNSPLHF.

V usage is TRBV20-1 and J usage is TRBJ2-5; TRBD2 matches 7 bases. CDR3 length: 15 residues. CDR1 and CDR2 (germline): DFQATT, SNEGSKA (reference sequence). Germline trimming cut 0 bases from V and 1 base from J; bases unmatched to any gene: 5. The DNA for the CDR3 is TGCAGTGCTAGAGATATGGGGAGGGTCCAAGAGACCCAGTACTTC. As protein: CSARDMGRVQETQYF.

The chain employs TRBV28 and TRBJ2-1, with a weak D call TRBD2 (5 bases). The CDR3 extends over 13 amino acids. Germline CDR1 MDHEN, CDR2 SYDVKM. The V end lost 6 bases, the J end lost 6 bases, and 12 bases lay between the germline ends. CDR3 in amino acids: CASRPTSFNEQFF. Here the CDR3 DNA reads TGTGCCAGCAGACCAACTAGTTTCAATGAGCAGTTCTTC.

CDR3 loop: CSGWDRVRQYF. The CDR3 nucleotides are TGCAGTGGCTGGGACAGGGTGCGGCAGTACTTC. This chain uses TRBV20-1 with TRBJ2-7, with 9 bases lining up with TRBD1. Trimming removed 7 bases from V and 9 bases from J; junction bases left unmatched: 7. The CDR3 runs to 11 residues. Per germline, CDR1 DFQATT and CDR2 SNEGSKA (reference sequence).

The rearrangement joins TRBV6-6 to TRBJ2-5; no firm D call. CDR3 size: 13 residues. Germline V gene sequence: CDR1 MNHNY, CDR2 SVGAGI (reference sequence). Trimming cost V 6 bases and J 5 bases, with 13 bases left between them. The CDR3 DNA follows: TGTGCCAGCAGACCCCCGAGCCTGGAGACCCAGTACTTC. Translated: CASRPPSLETQYF.

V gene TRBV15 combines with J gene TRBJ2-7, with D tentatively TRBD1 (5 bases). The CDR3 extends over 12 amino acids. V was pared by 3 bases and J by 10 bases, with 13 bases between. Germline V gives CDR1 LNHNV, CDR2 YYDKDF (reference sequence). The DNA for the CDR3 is TGTGCCACCAGCAGGTTTGGGGCCTCCCAGTACTTC. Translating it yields CATSRFGASQYF.

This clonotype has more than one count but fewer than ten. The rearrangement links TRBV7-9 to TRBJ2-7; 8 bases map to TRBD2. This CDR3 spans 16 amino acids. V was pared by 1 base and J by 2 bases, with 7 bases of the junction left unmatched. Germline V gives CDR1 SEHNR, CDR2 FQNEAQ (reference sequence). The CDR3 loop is CASSLGGTRGTYEQYF. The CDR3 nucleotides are TGTGCCAGCAGCTTAGGTGGGACTAGAGGAACCTACGAGCAGTACTTC.

Here the CDR3 DNA reads TGTGCCAGCAGCCCTAATCTGGGATATGCTTTCTTT. Amino acids: CASSPNLGYAFF. This chain connects TRBV5-6 to TRBJ1-1; D gene ambiguous. The CDR3 totals 12 residues. Between the trimmed V and J ends, which lost 4 bases and 11 bases, there was a span of 15 bases. Per germline, CDR1 SGHDT and CDR2 YYEEEE.

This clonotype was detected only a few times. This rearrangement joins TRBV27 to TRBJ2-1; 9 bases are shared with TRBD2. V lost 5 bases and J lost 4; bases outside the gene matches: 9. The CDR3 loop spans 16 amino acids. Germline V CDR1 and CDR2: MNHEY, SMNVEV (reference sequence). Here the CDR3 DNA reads TGTGCCAGCAGTCCCTGGGGACTAGCCCGTTACAATGAGCAGTTCTTC. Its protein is CASSPWGLARYNEQFF.

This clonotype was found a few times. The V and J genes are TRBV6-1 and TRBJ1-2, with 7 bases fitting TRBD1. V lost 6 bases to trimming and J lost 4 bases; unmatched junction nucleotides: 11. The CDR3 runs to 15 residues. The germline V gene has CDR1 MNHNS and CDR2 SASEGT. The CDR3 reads CASSGRLTGVYGYTF. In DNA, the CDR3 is TGTGCCAGCAGCGGGCGCCTTACAGGGGTCTATGGCTACACCTTC.

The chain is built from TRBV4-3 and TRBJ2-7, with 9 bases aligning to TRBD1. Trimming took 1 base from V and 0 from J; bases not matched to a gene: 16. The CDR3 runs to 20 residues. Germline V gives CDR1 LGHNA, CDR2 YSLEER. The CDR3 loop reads CASSQGPVPGQGPSSYEQYF. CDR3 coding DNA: TGCGCCAGCAGCCAAGGACCGGTCCCGGGACAGGGACCGAGCTCCTACGAGCAGTACTTC.

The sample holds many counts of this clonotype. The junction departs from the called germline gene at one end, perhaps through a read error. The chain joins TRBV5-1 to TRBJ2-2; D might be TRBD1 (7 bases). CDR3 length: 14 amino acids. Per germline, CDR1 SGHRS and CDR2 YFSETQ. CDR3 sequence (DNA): TGTGCCAGCAGTTTTCAGGGGGGCACCGGGGAGCTGTTTTTT. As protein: CASSFQGGTGELFF.

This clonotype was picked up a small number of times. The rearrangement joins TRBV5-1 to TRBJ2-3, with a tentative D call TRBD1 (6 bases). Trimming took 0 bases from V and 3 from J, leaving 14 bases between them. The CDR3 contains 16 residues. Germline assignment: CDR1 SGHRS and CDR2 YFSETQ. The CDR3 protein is CASSLAVRGVTDTQYF. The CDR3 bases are TGCGCCAGCAGCTTGGCCGTCAGGGGAGTGACAGATACGCAGTATTTT.